This entry is about one TCR beta chain. What it recognizes is unknown. The study collected blood at first hyperthyroidism diagnosis, before any ophthalmopathy symptoms arose. The source of the PBMCs was 10 ml of fresh peripheral blood. Researchers took RNA transcripts and amplified the TCR beta CDR3 regions from them. The primer set for the first-round RT-PCR of the TCR CDR3 was HTBI. MiXCR, applied by TCRdb to the multiplex PCR reads, yields one record per CDR3 protein. The sample lists some 600,000 distinct CDR3 sequences; over 11% were seen once. The data derive from a study of T cells in Graves' hyperthyroidism and ophthalmopathy. For the study at large: Peripheral blood was acquired at first diagnosis, ahead of any therapy whatsoever.

General study points: In the blood, most expanded thyroid clonotypes above 0.001 appeared as well.

CDR3 size: 14 residues. Trimming at V came to 0 bases and at J to 15 bases, leaving 11 bases not matched to a gene. Germline-derived CDR1 and CDR2 are SGHRS and YFSETQ. Sequencing used blood. This rearrangement joins TRBV5-1 to TRBJ2-1, with 8 bases matching TRBD2. The sequence came from a woman in her thirties with Graves' hyperthyroidism that later progressed to Graves' ophthalmopathy. The CDR3 reads CASSLAASAGGPFF. CDR3 DNA: TGCGCCAGCAGCTTGGCCGCGTCGGCGGGAGGCCCGTTCTTC.